This T cell receptor (beta chain) was sequenced for a study of T cells after yellow fever vaccination. Study results and caveats: A secondary response was less intense yet reached its peak sooner, at day 5 versus 15. The presence of abundant clonotypes contaminating from the bulk population was possible in FACS-sorted repertoires. Reappearance after the booster was observed for most primary-vaccination clones (roughly 97% CD4, almost 90% CD8).

Concerning this clonotype: Antigen: not known.

TCRdb reanalysed the 5' RACE reads using MiXCR and keeps one entry per CDR3 protein. This table holds under 700,000 distinct CDR3 sequences, roughly 17% found once. V lost 0 bases and J 4 bases, leaving 15 bases between the germline ends. Germline CDR1 and CDR2: LNHNV and YYDKDF (reference sequence). There are 16 residues in the CDR3. The sample was PBMCs, taken 5 to 6 days after the first yellow fever vaccination. This receptor was obtained from a man aged 18 to 29 who received the YFV17D yellow fever vaccine. The genes are TRBV15 and TRBJ1-2, with D uncertain. CDR3 sequence reads: CATSRDVGISPYGYTF. For the CDR3, the DNA is TGTGCCACCAGCAGAGATGTCGGCATCTCGCCCTATGGCTACACCTTC.